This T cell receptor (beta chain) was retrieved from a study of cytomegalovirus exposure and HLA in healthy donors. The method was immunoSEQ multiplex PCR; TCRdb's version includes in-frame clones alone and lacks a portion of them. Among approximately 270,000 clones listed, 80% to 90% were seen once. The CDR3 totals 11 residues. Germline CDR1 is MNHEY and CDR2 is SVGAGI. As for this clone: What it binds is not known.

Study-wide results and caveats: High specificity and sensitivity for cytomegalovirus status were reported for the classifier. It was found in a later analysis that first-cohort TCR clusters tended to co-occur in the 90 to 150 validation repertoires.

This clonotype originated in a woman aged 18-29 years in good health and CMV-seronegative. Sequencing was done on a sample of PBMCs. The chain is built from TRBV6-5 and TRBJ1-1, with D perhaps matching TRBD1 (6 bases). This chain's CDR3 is CVSGENTEAFF. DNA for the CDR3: TGTGTCTCAGGGGAGAACACTGAAGCTTTCTTT.